This TCR beta chain was sequenced in a study of T-cell reconstitution after alpha-beta-depleted transplantation in children. This clonotype occurred many times. It was with unique molecular identifiers that the TCRbeta library was prepared. TCRdb reanalysed the PCR reads using MiXCR and keeps one entry per CDR3 protein. The sample lists some 350,000 distinct CDR3 sequences, 15% to 20% seen once, with around 41% in the top ten. Germline V lookup: CDR1 MNHEY, CDR2 SVGAGI. The CDR3 runs 18 residues. J lost 3 bases, V lost 2 bases, and 11 bases had no gene match. The source was PBMCs, mostly from graft donor cells, collected 360 days after TCRalphabeta/CD19-depleted stem cell transplant. This TCR was sampled from a male patient aged 2 to 10 who had a stem cell transplant for acute lymphoblastic leukemia, so the T cells may come from the graft donor. The chain couples TRBV6-5 to TRBJ2-7; 12 bases line up with TRBD2. The CDR3 loop reads CASSYPLAGGSSLYEQYF. The DNA for the CDR3 is TGTGCCAGCAGTTACCCACTAGCGGGAGGCTCCAGCCTCTACGAGCAGTACTTC.